These T cell receptor beta chains were read from a single sample in a study of cytomegalovirus exposure and HLA in healthy donors. TCRdb's table, derived via immunoSEQ multiplex PCR, lists solely in-frame clones and lacks some. The top ten clones hold about 3% of a sample with around 150,000 clones, around 90% of them seen once. Sequencing was performed on PBMCs. These receptor sequences come from a woman aged 18-29 years in good health and CMV-seropositive. Both conserved end residues are part of each CDR3. A D gene is named only where the DNA matches it firmly. Expanded clones get a size class; other rows say once, few or many, or leave the size out.

v_call	j_call	cdr3_length	d_call	clone_size	cdr3_aa	cdr3_nt
TRBV30	TRBJ2-1	17	TRBD1	NA	CAWRKFSGGAYYNEQFF	TGTGCCTGGAGAAAATTCTCAGGGGGCGCTTACTACAATGAGCAGTTCTTC
TRBV4-1	TRBJ2-7	14	NA	NA	CASSQTGLGYEQYF	TGCGCCAGCAGCCAAACGGGACTGGGCTACGAGCAGTACTTC
TRBV27	TRBJ2-3	15	NA	NA	CASSLWAGLTDTQYF	TGTGCCAGCAGTTTATGGGCAGGTCTCACAGATACGCAGTATTTT
TRBV4-1	TRBJ1-2	15	TRBD1	NA	CASSQAGGEDYGYTF	TGCGCCAGCAGCCAAGCAGGGGGCGAGGACTATGGCTACACCTTC
TRBV5-1	TRBJ2-7	13	TRBD1	NA	CASSLRQGDEQYF	TGCGCCAGCAGCTTAAGACAGGGAGACGAGCAGTACTTC
TRBV19	TRBJ1-1	13	NA	NA	CASYRVGNTEAFF	TGTGCCAGCTACAGGGTAGGTAACACTGAAGCTTTCTTT
TRBV27	TRBJ2-1	15	NA	NA	CASTLGSGAGSEQFF	TGTGCCAGCACTTTAGGTAGCGGAGCTGGCAGTGAGCAGTTCTTC
TRBV7-9	TRBJ2-7	14	NA	NA	CASSRAASSYEQYF	TGTGCCAGCAGCCGTGCGGCCAGCTCCTACGAGCAGTACTTC
TRBV9	TRBJ1-1	15	NA	NA	CASSLTPGEDTEAFF	TGTGCCAGCAGCCTCACCCCCGGGGAGGACACTGAAGCTTTCTTT
TRBV6-6	TRBJ2-7	15	NA	NA	CASSYSGRGRDEQYF	TGTGCCAGCAGTTACTCGGGCAGGGGCCGGGACGAGCAGTACTTC
TRBV2	TRBJ2-7	14	TRBD2	NA	CAIQTSGPSYEQYF	TGTGCCATCCAGACTAGCGGGCCTTCCTACGAGCAGTACTTC
TRBV10-3	TRBJ2-7	11	NA	few	CAISVLQEQYF	TGTGCCATCAGTGTCCTCCAGGAGCAGTACTTC
TRBV7-2	TRBJ2-2	14	TRBD2	NA	CASSFKRGTGELFF	TGTGCCAGCAGCTTCAAGCGGGGGACCGGGGAGCTGTTTTTT
TRBV5-1	TRBJ1-2	14	TRBD1	NA	CASSRGQEIYGYTF	TGCGCCAGCAGCCGGGGACAGGAGATCTATGGCTACACCTTC
TRBV27	TRBJ2-7	13	NA	NA	CASSLLTGYEQYF	TGTGCCAGCAGTTTGTTGACGGGTTACGAGCAGTACTTC
TRBV29-1	TRBJ2-7	16	TRBD2	NA	CSVEMGTSGRNYEQYF	TGCAGCGTTGAAATGGGGACTAGCGGGAGGAACTACGAGCAGTACTTC
TRBV29-1	TRBJ2-2	13	NA	NA	CSVVSVITGELFF	TGCAGCGTTGTTTCCGTTATCACCGGGGAGCTGTTTTTT
TRBV5-1	TRBJ2-5	15	TRBD1	once	CASSTGQGVRETQYF	TGCGCCAGCAGCACAGGACAGGGGGTGCGGGAGACCCAGTACTTC
TRBV12-5	TRBJ2-4	13	TRBD2	NA	CASLLAGENIQYF	TGTGCTAGTTTACTAGCGGGGGAAAACATTCAGTACTTC
TRBV5-6	TRBJ2-3	13	NA	NA	CASSLLRTDTQYF	TGTGCCAGCAGCTTACTACGCACAGATACGCAGTATTTT
TRBV7-6	TRBJ2-5	15	TRBD2	NA	CASTTAGGPAETQYF	TGTGCCAGCACAACAGCGGGAGGGCCTGCAGAGACCCAGTACTTC
TRBV6-6	TRBJ2-1	9	NA	NA	CASSYPLFF	TGTGCCAGCAGTTACCCTTTGTTCTTC
TRBV6-6	TRBJ2-1	15	TRBD1	NA	CASISPGQSYNEQFF	TGTGCCAGCATTTCTCCGGGACAGTCCTACAATGAGCAGTTCTTC
TRBV19	TRBJ2-7	15	NA	NA	CASSIDGQRGYEQYF	TGTGCCAGTAGTATTGACGGACAGCGCGGCTACGAGCAGTACTTC
TRBV6-1	TRBJ2-7	16	TRBD2	once	CASSVTSGRTAYEQYF	TGTGCCAGCAGTGTGACTAGCGGGAGGACTGCCTACGAGCAGTACTTC
TRBV7-7	TRBJ2-1	17	TRBD2	NA	CASSPQLGASGIIEQFF	TGTGCCAGCAGCCCCCAACTTGGCGCTAGCGGGATTATTGAGCAGTTCTTC
TRBV28	TRBJ1-5	16	TRBD1	NA	CASSTPGQGEDQPQHF	TGTGCCAGCAGTACACCAGGACAGGGGGAGGATCAGCCCCAGCATTTT
TRBV6-1	TRBJ2-3	15	NA	NA	CASSEPGDGTDTQYF	TGTGCCAGCAGTGAACCGGGGGACGGCACAGATACGCAGTATTTT
TRBV19	TRBJ2-3	15	TRBD2	NA	CASSRLADSTDTQYF	TGTGCCAGTAGTCGACTAGCGGATAGCACAGATACGCAGTATTTT
TRBV19	TRBJ1-5	12	NA	NA	CASSRESRTQHF	TGTGCCAGTAGTAGGGAATCTCGGACTCAGCATTTT
TRBV27	TRBJ2-2	12	NA	NA	CASSSNTGELFF	TGTGCCAGCAGTTCAAACACCGGGGAGCTGTTTTTT
TRBV10-3	TRBJ1-5	13	NA	NA	CAISESRAGPQHF	TGTGCCATCAGTGAGTCCAGGGCAGGGCCCCAGCATTTT
TRBV11-2	TRBJ1-3	16	NA	NA	CASSRLGGVSGNTIYF	TGTGCCAGCAGCCGCCTGGGGGGAGTCTCTGGAAACACCATATATTTT
TRBV6-1	TRBJ1-5	15	NA	NA	CASSGENYSNQPQHF	TGTGCCAGCAGTGGAGAGAACTATAGCAATCAGCCCCAGCATTTT
TRBV7-2	TRBJ1-3	15	NA	NA	CASSLDPFSGNTIYF	TGTGCCAGCAGCTTAGATCCGTTCTCTGGAAACACCATATATTTT
TRBV29-1	TRBJ2-3	15	NA	once	CSVKVAETRTDTQYF	TGCAGCGTTAAGGTAGCGGAAACTCGCACAGATACGCAGTATTTT
TRBV10-3	TRBJ2-1	14	TRBD2	NA	CATVTSGRMSEQFF	TGTGCCACTGTCACTAGCGGGAGAATGAGTGAGCAGTTCTTC
TRBV5-6	TRBJ2-7	13	TRBD2	few	CASSFAGVYEQYF	TGTGCCAGCAGCTTCGCGGGAGTCTACGAGCAGTACTTC
TRBV4-3	TRBJ2-3	16	TRBD1	once	CASSQGQGVGTDTQYF	TGCGCCAGCAGCCAAGGACAGGGGGTGGGGACAGATACGCAGTATTTT
TRBV5-1	TRBJ1-2	16	TRBD1	NA	CASSFSQGTSNYGYTF	TGCGCCAGCAGCTTTTCACAGGGGACGTCTAACTATGGCTACACCTTC
TRBV11-2	TRBJ2-2	15	NA	NA	CASSLVRTATGELFF	TGTGCCAGCAGCTTAGTGCGGACAGCCACCGGGGAGCTGTTTTTT
TRBV11-3	TRBJ2-2	16	TRBD2	NA	CASSLRLAGVTGELFF	TGTGCCAGCAGCTTACGACTAGCGGGAGTTACCGGGGAGCTGTTTTTT
TRBV28	TRBJ2-7	14	NA	NA	CASSLRRSPYEQYF	TGTGCCAGCAGCCTAAGACGGAGCCCCTACGAGCAGTACTTC
TRBV19	TRBJ1-4	15	NA	NA	CASTFRGLSYEKLFF	TGTGCCAGTACCTTCCGGGGGTTGAGCTATGAAAAACTGTTTTTT
TRBV2	TRBJ2-2	15	TRBD1	NA	CASSVRQGATGELFF	TGTGCCAGCAGTGTTCGACAGGGAGCCACCGGGGAGCTGTTTTTT
TRBV5-6	TRBJ1-1	15	TRBD1	NA	CASSSAGGSGTEAFF	TGTGCCAGCAGCTCCGCAGGGGGATCGGGCACTGAAGCTTTCTTT
TRBV7-9	TRBJ2-7	14	NA	few	CASSSVPVSYEQYF	TGTGCCAGCAGCTCGGTCCCCGTCTCCTACGAGCAGTACTTC
TRBV9	TRBJ2-1	16	TRBD2	NA	CASSPRLAGGYNEQFF	TGTGCCAGCAGCCCCCGACTAGCGGGAGGGTACAATGAGCAGTTCTTC
TRBV4-2	TRBJ2-1	14	NA	NA	CASSPGEPYNEQFF	TGTGCCAGCAGCCCCGGAGAACCCTACAATGAGCAGTTCTTC
TRBV9	TRBJ2-2	12	NA	NA	CASSVLSGELFF	TGTGCCAGCAGCGTACTATCCGGGGAGCTGTTTTTT
TRBV27	TRBJ2-3	13	NA	NA	CASSFLSTDTQYF	TGTGCCAGCAGTTTTCTAAGCACAGATACGCAGTATTTT
TRBV11-3	TRBJ1-3	15	NA	NA	CASTIRVSSGNTIYF	TGTGCCAGTACGATCCGTGTCAGCTCTGGAAACACCATATATTTT
TRBV11-2	TRBJ2-7	14	TRBD2	NA	CASSKTSGRYEQYF	TGTGCCAGCAGTAAGACTAGCGGGAGATACGAGCAGTACTTC
TRBV19	TRBJ2-5	13	TRBD2	NA	CASSGRVGKTQYF	TGTGCCAGTAGCGGGAGGGTCGGGAAGACCCAGTACTTC
TRBV28	TRBJ2-3	16	TRBD2	NA	CASSFQAGGLGDTQYF	TGTGCCAGCAGTTTCCAAGCGGGAGGGTTGGGAGATACGCAGTATTTT
TRBV28	TRBJ1-5	18	NA	NA	CASSFPIPGLYSNQPQHF	TGTGCCAGCAGTTTTCCCATCCCAGGGCTATATAGCAATCAGCCCCAGCATTTT